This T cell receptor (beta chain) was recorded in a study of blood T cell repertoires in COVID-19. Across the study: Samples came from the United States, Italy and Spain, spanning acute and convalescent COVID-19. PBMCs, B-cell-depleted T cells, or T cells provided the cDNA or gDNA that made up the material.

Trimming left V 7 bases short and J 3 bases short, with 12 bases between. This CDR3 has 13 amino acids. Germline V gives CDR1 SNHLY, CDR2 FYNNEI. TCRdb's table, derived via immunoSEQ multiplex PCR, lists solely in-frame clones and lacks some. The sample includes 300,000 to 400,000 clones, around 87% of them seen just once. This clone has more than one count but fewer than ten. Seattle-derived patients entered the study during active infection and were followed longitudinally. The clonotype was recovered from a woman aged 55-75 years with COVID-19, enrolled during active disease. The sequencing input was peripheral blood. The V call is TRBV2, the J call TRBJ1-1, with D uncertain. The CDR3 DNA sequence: TGTGCCAGCACCCCCTTGAGAGACACTGAAGCTTTCTTT. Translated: CASTPLRDTEAFF.